Listed below are T cell receptor beta chains from one sample, sequenced in a study of circulating tumor DNA in untreated peripheral T-cell lymphoma. Repertoires were generated with immunoSEQ multiplex PCR, while TCRdb's copy carries only in-frame clones and drops some. The sample lists roughly 7,000 clones, about 80% occurring once. Material for sequencing was tumor tissue. The receptors come from a human donor with peripheral T-cell lymphoma. Each CDR3 is given with its conserved first and last residue. The D gene is left open where the match is weak. Clone size is given for some rows only: seen once, a few or many times, or a class if the clone is expanded.

-	once	TRBV11-3	TRBJ1-2	CASSPGQPNYGYTF	TGTGCCAGCAGCCCCGGACAGCCAAACTATGGCTACACCTTC
TRBD1	-	TRBV7-7	TRBJ1-2	CASSFGTGTRTLRYGYTF	TGTGCCAGCAGCTTCGGGACAGGGACGAGGACGCTTCGCTATGGCTACACCTTC
-	once	TRBV2	TRBJ1-6	CASSLTGSGSPLHF	TGTGCCAGCAGCCTCACAGGGAGCGGCTCACCCCTCCACTTT
-	-	TRBV19	TRBJ2-5	CASSINQETQYF	TGTGCCAGTAGTATTAACCAAGAGACCCAGTACTTC
-	-	TRBV7-7	TRBJ2-5	CASSLGILGASETQYF	TGTGCCAGCAGCTTAGGCATTTTGGGCGCATCGGAGACCCAGTACTTC
-	few	TRBV29-1	TRBJ1-3	CSVASGLGTAGNTIYF	TGCAGCGTGGCCTCCGGGCTCGGAACTGCTGGAAACACCATATATTTT
-	-	TRBV10-2	TRBJ2-7	CASTRRKGRGHVGEQYF	TGCGCCAGCACCCGTAGGAAGGGACGGGGGCACGTCGGCGAGCAGTACTTC
TRBD1	few	TRBV6-8	TRBJ1-4	CASSYSKGTDNEKLFF	TGTGCCAGCAGTTACTCGAAGGGGACAGATAATGAAAAACTGTTTTTT
-	-	TRBV6-8	TRBJ2-7	CASNYGKTAAAYEQYF	TGTGCCAGCAACTACGGAAAGACAGCCGCAGCCTACGAGCAGTACTTC
TRBD2	-	TRBV9	TRBJ2-7	CASNSLAGLSGQYF	TGTGCCAGCAATTCACTAGCGGGTTTGAGTGGGCAGTACTTC
-	-	TRBV18	TRBJ1-6	CASSPRGGRDNSPFHF	TGTGCCAGCTCACCCAGAGGCGGGAGGGATAATTCACCCTTCCACTTT
-	-	TRBV28	TRBJ1-2	CASSFGSSRSYGYTF	TGTGCCAGCAGTTTTGGCTCCAGTAGGAGCTATGGCTACACCTTC
-	-	TRBV6-8	TRBJ2-2	CASSYGKIAIGELFF	TGTGCCAGCAGTTACGGTAAAATAGCTATCGGGGAGCTGTTTTTT
-	-	TRBV19	TRBJ1-5	CASSISGRGFSNQPQHF	TGTGCCAGTAGTATTTCAGGGAGGGGATTTAGCAATCAGCCCCAGCATTTT
TRBD1	few	TRBV5-1	TRBJ1-1	CASSSTGEGHTEAFF	TGCGCCAGCAGCTCGACAGGGGAAGGGCACACTGAAGCTTTCTTT